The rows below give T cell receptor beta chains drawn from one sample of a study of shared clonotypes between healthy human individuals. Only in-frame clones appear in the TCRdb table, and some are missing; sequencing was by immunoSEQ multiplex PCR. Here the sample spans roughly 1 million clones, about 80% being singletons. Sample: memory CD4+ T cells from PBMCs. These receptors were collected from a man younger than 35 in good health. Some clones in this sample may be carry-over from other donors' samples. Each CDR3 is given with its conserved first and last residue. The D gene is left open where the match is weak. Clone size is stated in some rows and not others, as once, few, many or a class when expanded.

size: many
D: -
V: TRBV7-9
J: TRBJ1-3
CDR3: CASSLVPGGNTIYF
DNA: TGTGCCAGCAGCTTAGTACCAGGAGGAAACACCATATATTTT

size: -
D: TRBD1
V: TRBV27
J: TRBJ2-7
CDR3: CASSLLGQGAYEQYF
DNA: TGTGCCAGCAGTTTATTGGGACAGGGGGCCTACGAGCAGTACTTC

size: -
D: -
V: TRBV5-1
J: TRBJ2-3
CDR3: CASSLSGRTDTQYF
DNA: TGCGCCAGCAGCTTGTCCGGGCGCACAGATACGCAGTATTTT

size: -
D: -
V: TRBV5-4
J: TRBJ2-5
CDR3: CASSFIGAGETQYF
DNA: TGTGCCAGCAGCTTTATCGGGGCCGGGGAGACCCAGTACTTC

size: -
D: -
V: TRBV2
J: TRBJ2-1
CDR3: CASSESYWGNEQFF
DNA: TGTGCCAGCAGTGAGTCCTACTGGGGGAATGAGCAGTTCTTC

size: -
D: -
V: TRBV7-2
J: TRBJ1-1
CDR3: CASSRDGGSEAFF
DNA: TGTGCCAGCTCTAGGGATGGGGGCTCTGAAGCTTTCTTT

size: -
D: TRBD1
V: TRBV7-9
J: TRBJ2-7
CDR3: CASSYWGQRYEQYF
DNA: TGTGCCAGCAGCTACTGGGGACAGCGCTACGAGCAGTACTTC

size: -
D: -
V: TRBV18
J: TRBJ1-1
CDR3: CASSSGRGENTEAFF
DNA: TGTGCCAGCTCGTCAGGTCGGGGAGAGAACACTGAAGCTTTCTTT

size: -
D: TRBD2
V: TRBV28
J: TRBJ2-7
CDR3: CASRLGLAGVSEQYF
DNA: TGTGCCAGCAGGTTGGGACTAGCGGGAGTAAGCGAGCAGTACTTC

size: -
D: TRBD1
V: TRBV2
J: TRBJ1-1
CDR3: CASYRGRGGTEAFF
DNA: TGTGCCAGCTACCGGGGCAGGGGGGGAACTGAAGCTTTCTTT

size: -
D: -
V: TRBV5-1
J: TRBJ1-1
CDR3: CASSVPQGNRVTEAFF
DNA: TGCGCCAGCAGCGTACCTCAGGGGAATAGGGTCACTGAAGCTTTCTTT

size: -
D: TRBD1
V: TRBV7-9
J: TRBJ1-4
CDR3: CASSPQGGTNEKLFF
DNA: TGTGCCAGCAGCCCACAGGGGGGAACTAATGAAAAACTGTTTTTT

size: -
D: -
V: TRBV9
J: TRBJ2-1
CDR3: CASSAGGVHFSSYNEQFF
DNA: TGTGCCAGCAGCGCAGGGGGGGTGCACTTCAGCTCCTACAATGAGCAGTTCTTC

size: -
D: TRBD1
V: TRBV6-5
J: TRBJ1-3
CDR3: CASSRQQGSTIYF
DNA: TGTGCCAGCAGTAGACAACAGGGGAGCACCATATATTTT

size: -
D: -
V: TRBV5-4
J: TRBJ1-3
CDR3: CASKATGGSGNTIYF
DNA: TGTGCCAGCAAAGCCACTGGTGGCTCTGGAAACACCATATATTTT

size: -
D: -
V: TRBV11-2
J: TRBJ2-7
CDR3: CASSFTGTFEQYF
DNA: TGTGCCAGCAGCTTCACGGGGACCTTCGAGCAGTACTTC

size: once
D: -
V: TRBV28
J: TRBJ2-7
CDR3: CASRGGGSSYEQYF
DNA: TGTGCCAGCAGAGGGGGAGGAAGCTCCTACGAGCAGTACTTC

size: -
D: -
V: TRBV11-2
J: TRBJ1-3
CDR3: CASSSPRGPLGTIYF
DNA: TGTGCCAGCAGCTCCCCTCGGGGACCCCTTGGAACCATATATTTT

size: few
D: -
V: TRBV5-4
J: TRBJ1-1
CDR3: CASSLDRTVNTEAFF
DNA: TGTGCCAGCAGCTTGGACAGGACTGTGAACACTGAAGCTTTCTTT

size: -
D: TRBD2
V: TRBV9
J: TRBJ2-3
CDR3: CASSASGLARTDTQYF
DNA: TGTGCCAGCAGCGCCTCCGGACTAGCGCGCACAGATACGCAGTATTTT

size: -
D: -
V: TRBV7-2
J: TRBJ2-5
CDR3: CASSFSQETQYF
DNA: TGTGCCAGCAGCTTTTCTCAAGAGACCCAGTACTTC

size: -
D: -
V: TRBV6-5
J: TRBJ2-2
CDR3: CASRSGTDTGELFF
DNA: TGTGCCAGCAGGTCAGGGACGGACACCGGGGAGCTGTTTTTT

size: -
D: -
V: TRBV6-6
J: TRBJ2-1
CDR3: CASSYSTAPGEQFF
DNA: TGTGCCAGCAGTTACTCGACGGCCCCAGGGGAGCAGTTCTTC

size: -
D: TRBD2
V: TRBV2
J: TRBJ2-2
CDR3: CASSGGLAESLGELFF
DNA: TGTGCCAGCAGTGGCGGGCTAGCGGAATCCCTCGGGGAGCTGTTTTTT

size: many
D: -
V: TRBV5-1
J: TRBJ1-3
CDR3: CASSLGALSGNTIYF
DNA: TGCGCCAGCAGCTTGGGGGCACTATCTGGAAACACCATATATTTT

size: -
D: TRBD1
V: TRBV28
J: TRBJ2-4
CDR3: CASSLGDRVVAKNIQYF
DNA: TGTGCCAGCAGTTTGGGGGACAGGGTGGTAGCCAAAAACATTCAGTACTTC

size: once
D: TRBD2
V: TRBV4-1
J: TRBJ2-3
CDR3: CASSQTGRADTQYF
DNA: TGCGCCAGCAGCCAAACCGGGAGGGCAGATACGCAGTATTTT

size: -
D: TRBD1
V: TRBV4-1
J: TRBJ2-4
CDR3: CASSHYGTAAKNIQYF
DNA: TGCGCCAGCAGCCACTATGGGACAGCAGCCAAAAACATTCAGTACTTC

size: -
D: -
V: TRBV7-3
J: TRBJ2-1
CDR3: CASSLYVGAGNEQFF
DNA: TGTGCCAGCAGCTTATATGTTGGCGCGGGGAATGAGCAGTTCTTC

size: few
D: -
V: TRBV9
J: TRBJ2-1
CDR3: CASSSTPLASYNEQFF
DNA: TGTGCCAGCAGCTCCACCCCCCTAGCTTCATACAATGAGCAGTTCTTC

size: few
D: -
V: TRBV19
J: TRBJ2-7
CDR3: CASSSTGATYEQYF
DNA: TGTGCCAGTAGTTCGACAGGTGCTACCTACGAGCAGTACTTC

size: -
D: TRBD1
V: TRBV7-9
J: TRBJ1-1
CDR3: CASSPRGVVNTEAFF
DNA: TGTGCCAGCAGCCCCAGGGGGGTCGTTAACACTGAAGCTTTCTTT

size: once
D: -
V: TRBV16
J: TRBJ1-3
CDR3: CASSQRRPGESTGNTIYF
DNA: TGTGCCAGCAGCCAACGAAGGCCGGGGGAGTCAACGGGAAACACCATATATTTT

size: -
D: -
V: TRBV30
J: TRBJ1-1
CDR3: CAWSVRGSTGGNTEAFF
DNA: TGTGCCTGGAGCGTCCGGGGTTCTACAGGAGGGAACACTGAAGCTTTCTTT

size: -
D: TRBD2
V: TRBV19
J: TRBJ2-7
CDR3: CARRLSGRGYEQYF
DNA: TGTGCCAGGCGCCTTAGCGGGAGAGGGTACGAGCAGTACTTC

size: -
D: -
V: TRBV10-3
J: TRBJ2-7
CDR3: CAISEPGLDSSYEQYF
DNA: TGTGCCATCAGTGAACCCGGGTTAGACAGCTCCTACGAGCAGTACTTC

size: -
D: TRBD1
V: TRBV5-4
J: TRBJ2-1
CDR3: CASSSEDRGGNEQFF
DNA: TGTGCCAGCAGCTCCGAGGACAGGGGCGGGAATGAGCAGTTCTTC

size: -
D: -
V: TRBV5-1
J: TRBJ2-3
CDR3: CASSLAGTKSTDTQYF
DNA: TGCGCCAGCAGCTTGGCCGGGACCAAGAGCACAGATACGCAGTATTTT

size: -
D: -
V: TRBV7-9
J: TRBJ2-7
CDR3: CATKGQQFEAEQYF
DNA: TGTGCCACCAAAGGACAGCAGTTCGAGGCCGAGCAGTACTTC

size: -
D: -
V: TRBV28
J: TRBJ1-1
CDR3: CASSLGGTTLNTEAFF
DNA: TGTGCCAGCAGTTTAGGAGGGACAACCCTGAACACTGAAGCTTTCTTT

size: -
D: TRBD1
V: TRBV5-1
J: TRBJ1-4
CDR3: CASSLTGQGLATNEKLFF
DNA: TGCGCCAGCAGCTTGACAGGACAGGGCCTAGCAACTAATGAAAAACTGTTTTTT

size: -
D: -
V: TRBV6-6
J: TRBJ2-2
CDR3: CASSYQTGLTGELFF
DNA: TGTGCCAGCAGTTATCAGACAGGACTCACCGGGGAGCTGTTTTTT

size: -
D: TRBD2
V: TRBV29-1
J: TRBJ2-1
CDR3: CSKTTSGSYSWNEQFF
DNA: TGCAGCAAGACGACTAGCGGGAGTTATAGTTGGAATGAGCAGTTCTTC

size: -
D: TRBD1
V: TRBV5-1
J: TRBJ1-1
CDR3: CASSLVTGKPEAFF
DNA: TGCGCCAGCAGCTTAGTGACAGGGAAGCCTGAAGCTTTCTTT

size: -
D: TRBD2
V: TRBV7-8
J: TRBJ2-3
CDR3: CASSLGTSPDTQYF
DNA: TGTGCCAGCAGCTTAGGGACTAGCCCAGATACGCAGTATTTT

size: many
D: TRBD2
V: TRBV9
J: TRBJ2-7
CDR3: CASSPLAGGMSSYEQYF
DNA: TGTGCCAGCAGCCCACTAGCGGGAGGGATGAGCTCCTACGAGCAGTACTTC

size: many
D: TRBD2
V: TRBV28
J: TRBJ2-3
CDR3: CASSLAGVGTDTQYF
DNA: TGTGCCAGCAGTTTAGCGGGAGTAGGGACAGATACGCAGTATTTT

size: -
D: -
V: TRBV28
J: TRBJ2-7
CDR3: CASSFPGSRSYEQYF
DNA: TGTGCCAGCAGTTTCCCCGGGAGTCGCTCCTACGAGCAGTACTTC

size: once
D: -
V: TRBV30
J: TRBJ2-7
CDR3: CAWSVRSDGEQYF
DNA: TGTGCCTGGAGTGTACGGTCGGACGGCGAGCAGTACTTC

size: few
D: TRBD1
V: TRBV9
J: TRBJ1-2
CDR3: CASSVGTEDGYTF
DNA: TGTGCCAGCAGCGTTGGGACAGAGGATGGCTACACCTTC

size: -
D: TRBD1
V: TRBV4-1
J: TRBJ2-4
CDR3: CASSQGQGGNIQYF
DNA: TGCGCCAGCAGCCAAGGACAGGGTGGAAACATTCAGTACTTC

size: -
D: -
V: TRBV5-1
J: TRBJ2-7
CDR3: CASSGDPSDEQYF
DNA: TGCGCCAGCAGCGGCGACCCCAGCGACGAGCAGTACTTC

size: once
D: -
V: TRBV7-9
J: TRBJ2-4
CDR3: CASSQSSGTNIQYF
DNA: TGTGCCAGCAGCCAGAGTAGCGGTACAAACATTCAGTACTTC

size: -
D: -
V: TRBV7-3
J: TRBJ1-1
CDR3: CASSTRGGAEAFF
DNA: TGTGCCAGCAGCACCCGAGGGGGAGCCGAAGCTTTCTTT

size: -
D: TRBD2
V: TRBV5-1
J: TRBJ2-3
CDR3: CASSIKAGALGDTQYF
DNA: TGCGCCAGCAGCATCAAAGCGGGAGCCCTTGGGGATACGCAGTATTTT